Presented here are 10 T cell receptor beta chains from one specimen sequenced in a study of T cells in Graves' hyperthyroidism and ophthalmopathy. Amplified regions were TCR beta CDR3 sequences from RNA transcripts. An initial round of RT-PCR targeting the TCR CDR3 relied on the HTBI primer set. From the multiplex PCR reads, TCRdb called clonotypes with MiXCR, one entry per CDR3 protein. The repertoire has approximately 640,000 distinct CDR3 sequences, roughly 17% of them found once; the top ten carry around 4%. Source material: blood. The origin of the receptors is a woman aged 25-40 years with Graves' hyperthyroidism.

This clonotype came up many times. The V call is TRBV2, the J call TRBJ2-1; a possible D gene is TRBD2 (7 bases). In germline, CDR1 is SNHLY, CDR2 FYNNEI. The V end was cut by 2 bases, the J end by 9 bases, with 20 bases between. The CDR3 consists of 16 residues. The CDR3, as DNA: TGTGCCAGCAGTGAAAGGGGGGGACATTTTCCTATTGAGCAGTTCTTC. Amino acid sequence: CASSERGGHFPIEQFF.

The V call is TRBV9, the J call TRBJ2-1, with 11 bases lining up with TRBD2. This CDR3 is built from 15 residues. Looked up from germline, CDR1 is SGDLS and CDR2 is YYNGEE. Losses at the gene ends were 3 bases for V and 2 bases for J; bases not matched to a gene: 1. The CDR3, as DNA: TGTGCCAGCAGCGGACTAGCGGGAACCTACAATGAGCAGTTCTTC. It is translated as CASSGLAGTYNEQFF. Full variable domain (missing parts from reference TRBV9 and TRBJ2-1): DSGVTQTPKHLITATGQRVTLRCSPRSGDLSVYWYQQSLDQGLQFLIQYYNGEERAKGNILERFSAQQFPDLHSELNLSSLELGDSALYFCASSGLAGTYNEQFFGPGTRLTVL.

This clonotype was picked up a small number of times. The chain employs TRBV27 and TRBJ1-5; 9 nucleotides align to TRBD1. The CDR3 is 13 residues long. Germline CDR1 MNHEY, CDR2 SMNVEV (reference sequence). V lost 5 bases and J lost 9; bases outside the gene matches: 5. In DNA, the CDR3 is TGTGCCAGCAGTAACAGGGGGCCTGGGCCCCAGCATTTT. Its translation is CASSNRGPGPQHF.

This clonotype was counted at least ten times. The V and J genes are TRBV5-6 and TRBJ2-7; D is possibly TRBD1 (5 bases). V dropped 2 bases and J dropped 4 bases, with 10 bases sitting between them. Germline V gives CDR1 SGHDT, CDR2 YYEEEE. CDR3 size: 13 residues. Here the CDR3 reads CASSFGREYEQYF. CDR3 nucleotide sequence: TGTGCCAGCAGCTTTGGCAGGGAATACGAGCAGTACTTC. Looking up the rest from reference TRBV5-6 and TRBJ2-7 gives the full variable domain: DAGVTQSPTHLIKTRGQQVTLRCSPKSGHDTVSWYQQALGQGPQFIFQYYEEEERQRGNFPDRFSGHQFPNYSSELNVNALLLGDSALYLCASSFGREYEQYFGPGTRLTVT.

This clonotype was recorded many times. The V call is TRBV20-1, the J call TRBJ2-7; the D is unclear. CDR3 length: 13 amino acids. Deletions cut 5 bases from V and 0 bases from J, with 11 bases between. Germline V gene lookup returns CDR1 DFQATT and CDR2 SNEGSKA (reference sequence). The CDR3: CSADSGRSYEQYF. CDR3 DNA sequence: TGCAGTGCTGACTCGGGCCGCTCCTACGAGCAGTACTTC.

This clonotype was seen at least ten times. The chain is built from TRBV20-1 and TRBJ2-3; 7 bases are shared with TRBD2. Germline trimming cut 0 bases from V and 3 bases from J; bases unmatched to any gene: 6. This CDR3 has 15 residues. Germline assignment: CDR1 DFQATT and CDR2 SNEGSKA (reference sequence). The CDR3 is CSARDGGVSTDTQYF. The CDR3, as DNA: TGCAGTGCTAGAGATGGGGGGGTGTCAACAGATACGCAGTATTTT.

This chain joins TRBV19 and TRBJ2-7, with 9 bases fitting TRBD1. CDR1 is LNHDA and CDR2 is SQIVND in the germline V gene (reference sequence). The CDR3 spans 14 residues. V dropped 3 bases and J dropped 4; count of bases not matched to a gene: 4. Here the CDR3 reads CASSIGTGRYEQYF. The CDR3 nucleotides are TGTGCCAGTAGTATTGGGACAGGGCGATACGAGCAGTACTTC.

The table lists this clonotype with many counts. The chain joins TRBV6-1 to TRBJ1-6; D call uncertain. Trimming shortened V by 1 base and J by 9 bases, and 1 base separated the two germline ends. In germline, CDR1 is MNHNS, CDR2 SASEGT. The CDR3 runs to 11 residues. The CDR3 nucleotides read TGTGCCAGCAGTGAAGTTTCACCCCTCCACTTT. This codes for CASSEVSPLHF.

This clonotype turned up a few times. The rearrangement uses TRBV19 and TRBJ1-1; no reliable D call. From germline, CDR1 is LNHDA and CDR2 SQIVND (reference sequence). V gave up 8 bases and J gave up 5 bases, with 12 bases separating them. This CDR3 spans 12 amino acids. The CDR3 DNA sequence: TGTGCCAGTGTACAAGGTAGGACTGAAGCTTTCTTT. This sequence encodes CASVQGRTEAFF.

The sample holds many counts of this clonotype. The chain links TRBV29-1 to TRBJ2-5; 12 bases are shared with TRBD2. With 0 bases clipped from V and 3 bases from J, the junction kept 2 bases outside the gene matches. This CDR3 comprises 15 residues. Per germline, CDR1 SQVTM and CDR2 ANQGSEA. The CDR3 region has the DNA TGCAGCGTTGAAGATCGGACTAGCGGGGAAGAGACCCAGTACTTC. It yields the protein CSVEDRTSGEETQYF.